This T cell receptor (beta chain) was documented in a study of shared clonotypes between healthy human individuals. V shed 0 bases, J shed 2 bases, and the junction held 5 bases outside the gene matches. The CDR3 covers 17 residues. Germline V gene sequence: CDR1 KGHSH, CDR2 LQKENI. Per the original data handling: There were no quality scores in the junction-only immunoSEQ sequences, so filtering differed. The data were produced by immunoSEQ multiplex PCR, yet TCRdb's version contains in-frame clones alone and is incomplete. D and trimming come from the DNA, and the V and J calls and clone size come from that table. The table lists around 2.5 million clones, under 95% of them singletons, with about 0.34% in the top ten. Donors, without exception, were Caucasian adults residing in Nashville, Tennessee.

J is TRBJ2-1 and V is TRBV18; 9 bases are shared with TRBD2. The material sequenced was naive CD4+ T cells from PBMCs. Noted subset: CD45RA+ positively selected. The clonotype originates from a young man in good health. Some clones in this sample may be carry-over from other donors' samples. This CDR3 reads CASSPPTSGSTYNEQFF. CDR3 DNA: TGTGCCAGCTCACCACCGACTAGCGGTTCCACCTACAATGAGCAGTTCTTC.